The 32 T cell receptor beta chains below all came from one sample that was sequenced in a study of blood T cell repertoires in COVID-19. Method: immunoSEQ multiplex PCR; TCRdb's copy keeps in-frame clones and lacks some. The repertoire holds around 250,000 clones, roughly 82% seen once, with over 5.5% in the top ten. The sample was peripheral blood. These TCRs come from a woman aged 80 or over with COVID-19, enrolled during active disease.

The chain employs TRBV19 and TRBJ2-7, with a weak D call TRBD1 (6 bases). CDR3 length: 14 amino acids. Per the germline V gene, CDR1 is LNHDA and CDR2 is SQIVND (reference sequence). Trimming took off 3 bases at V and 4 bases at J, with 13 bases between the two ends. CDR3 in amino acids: CASSMAGAGYEQYF. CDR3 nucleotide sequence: TGTGCCAGTAGTATGGCAGGGGCCGGGTACGAGCAGTACTTC.

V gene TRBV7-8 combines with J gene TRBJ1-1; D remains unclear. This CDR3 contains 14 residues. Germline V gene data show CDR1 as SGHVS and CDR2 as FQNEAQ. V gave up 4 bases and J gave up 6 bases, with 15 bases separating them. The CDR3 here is CASSSYLRISEAFF. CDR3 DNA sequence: TGTGCCAGCAGCTCGTACCTCAGGATTTCTGAAGCTTTCTTT.

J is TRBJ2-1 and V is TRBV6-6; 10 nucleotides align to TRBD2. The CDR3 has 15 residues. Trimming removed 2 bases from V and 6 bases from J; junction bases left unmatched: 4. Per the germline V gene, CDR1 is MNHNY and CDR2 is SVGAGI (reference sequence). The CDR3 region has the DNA TGTGCCAGCAGTTACGGTAGCGGGGGGATCAATGAGCAGTTCTTC. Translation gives CASSYGSGGINEQFF.

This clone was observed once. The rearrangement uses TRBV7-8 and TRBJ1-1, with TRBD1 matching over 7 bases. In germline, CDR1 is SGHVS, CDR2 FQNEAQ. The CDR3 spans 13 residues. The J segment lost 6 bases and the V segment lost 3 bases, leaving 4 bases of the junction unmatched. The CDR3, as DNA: TGTGCCAGCAGCTTTTGGACAGGACCTGAAGCTTTCTTT. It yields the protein CASSFWTGPEAFF. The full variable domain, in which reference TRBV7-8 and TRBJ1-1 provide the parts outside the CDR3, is GAGVSQSPRYKVAKRGQDVALRCDPISGHVSLFWYQQALGQGPEFLTYFQNEAQLDKSGLPSDRFFAERPEGSVSTLKIQRTQQEDSAVYLCASSFWTGPEAFFGQGTRLTVV.

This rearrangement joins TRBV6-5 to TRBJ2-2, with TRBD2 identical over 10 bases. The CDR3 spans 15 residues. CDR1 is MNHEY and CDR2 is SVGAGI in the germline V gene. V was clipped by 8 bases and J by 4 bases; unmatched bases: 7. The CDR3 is CASGRTSGVTGELFF. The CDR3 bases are TGTGCCAGCGGCAGGACTAGCGGAGTCACCGGGGAGCTGTTTTTT.

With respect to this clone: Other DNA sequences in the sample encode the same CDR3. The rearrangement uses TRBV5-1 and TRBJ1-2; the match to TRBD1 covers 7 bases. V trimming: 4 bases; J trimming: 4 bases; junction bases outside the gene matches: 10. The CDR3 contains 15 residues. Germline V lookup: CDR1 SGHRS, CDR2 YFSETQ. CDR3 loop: CASSPDPGTAYGYTF. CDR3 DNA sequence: TGCGCCAGCAGCCCAGATCCCGGGACAGCCTATGGCTACACCTTC.

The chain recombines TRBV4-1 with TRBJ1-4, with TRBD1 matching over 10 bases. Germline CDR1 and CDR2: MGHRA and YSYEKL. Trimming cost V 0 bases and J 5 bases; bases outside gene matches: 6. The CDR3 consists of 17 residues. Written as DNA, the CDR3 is TGCGCCAGCAGCCAAGATGGACAGGGGGGGCGAAATGAAAAACTGTTTTTT. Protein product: CASSQDGQGGRNEKLFF.

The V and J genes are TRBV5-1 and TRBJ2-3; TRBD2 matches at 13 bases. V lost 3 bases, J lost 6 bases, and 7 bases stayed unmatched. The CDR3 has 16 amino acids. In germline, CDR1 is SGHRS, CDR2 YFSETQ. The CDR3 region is CASSYGLAGAVDTQYF. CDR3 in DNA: TGCGCCAGCAGCTATGGACTAGCGGGGGCCGTGGATACGCAGTATTTT.

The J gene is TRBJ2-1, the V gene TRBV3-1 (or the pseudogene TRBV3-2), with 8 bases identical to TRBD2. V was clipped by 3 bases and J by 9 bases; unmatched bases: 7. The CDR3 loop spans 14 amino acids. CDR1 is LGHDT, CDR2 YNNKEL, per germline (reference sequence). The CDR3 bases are TGTGCCAGCAGCCACCGAGCGGGGGTCGGTGAGCAGTTCTTC. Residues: CASSHRAGVGEQFF.

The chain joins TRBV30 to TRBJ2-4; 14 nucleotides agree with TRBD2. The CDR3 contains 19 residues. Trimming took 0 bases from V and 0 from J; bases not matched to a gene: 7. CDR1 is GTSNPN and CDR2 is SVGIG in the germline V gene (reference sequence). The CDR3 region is CAWSVGLAGGPIAKNIQYF. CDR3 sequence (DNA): TGTGCCTGGAGTGTAGGACTAGCGGGGGGACCGATAGCCAAAAACATTCAGTACTTC.

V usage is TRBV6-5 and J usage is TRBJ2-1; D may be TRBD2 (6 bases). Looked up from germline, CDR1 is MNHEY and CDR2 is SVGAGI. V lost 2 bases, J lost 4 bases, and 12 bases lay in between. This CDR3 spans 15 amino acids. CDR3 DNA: TGTGCCAGCAGTTACCGCGGGACGGTTTACAATGAGCAGTTCTTC. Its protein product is CASSYRGTVYNEQFF.

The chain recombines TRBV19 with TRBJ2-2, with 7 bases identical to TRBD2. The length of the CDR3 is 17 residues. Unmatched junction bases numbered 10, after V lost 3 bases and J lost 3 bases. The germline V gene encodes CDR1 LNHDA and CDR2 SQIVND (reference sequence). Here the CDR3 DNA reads TGTGCCAGTAGTATTACACTAGCGAGCCTATACACCGGGGAGCTGTTTTTT. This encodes CASSITLASLYTGELFF.

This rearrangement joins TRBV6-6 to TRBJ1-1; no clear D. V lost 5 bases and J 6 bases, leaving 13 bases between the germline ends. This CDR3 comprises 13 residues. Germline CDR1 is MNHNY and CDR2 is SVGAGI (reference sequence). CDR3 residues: CASSIILYAEAFF. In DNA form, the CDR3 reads TGTGCCAGCAGTATAATCCTCTATGCTGAAGCTTTCTTT.

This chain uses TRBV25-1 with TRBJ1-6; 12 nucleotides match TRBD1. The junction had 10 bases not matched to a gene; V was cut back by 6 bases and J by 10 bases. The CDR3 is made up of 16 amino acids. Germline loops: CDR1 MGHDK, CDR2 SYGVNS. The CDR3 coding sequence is TGTGCCAGCAGAAAAGGGGACAGGGGGCGAGGGTCACCCCTCCACTTT. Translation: CASRKGDRGRGSPLHF.

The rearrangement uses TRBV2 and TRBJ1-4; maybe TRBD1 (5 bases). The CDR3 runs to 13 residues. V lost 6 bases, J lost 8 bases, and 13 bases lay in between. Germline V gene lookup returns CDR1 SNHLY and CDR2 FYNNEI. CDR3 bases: TGTGCCAGCAGAAGACAGAAAGGGGAAAAACTGTTTTTT. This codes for CASRRQKGEKLFF.

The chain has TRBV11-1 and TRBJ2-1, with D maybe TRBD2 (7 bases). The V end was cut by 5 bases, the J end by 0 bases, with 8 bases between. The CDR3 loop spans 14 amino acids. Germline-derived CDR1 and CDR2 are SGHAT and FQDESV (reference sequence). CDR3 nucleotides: TGTGCCAGCAGCAGGGGGGGCTCCTACAATGAGCAGTTCTTC. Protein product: CASSRGGSYNEQFF.

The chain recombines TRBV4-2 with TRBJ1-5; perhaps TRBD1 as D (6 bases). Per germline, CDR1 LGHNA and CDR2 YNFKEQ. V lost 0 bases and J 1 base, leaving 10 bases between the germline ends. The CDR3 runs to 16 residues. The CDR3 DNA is TGTGCCAGCAGCCAAGAAGGCGGACAGAGCAATCAGCCCCAGCATTTT. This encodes CASSQEGGQSNQPQHF.

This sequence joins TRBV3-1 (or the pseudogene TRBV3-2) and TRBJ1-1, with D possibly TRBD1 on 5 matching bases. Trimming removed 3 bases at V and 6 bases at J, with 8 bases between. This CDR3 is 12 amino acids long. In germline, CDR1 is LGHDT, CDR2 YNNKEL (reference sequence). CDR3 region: CASSHGTPEAFF. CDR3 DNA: TGTGCCAGCAGCCATGGGACTCCTGAAGCTTTCTTT.

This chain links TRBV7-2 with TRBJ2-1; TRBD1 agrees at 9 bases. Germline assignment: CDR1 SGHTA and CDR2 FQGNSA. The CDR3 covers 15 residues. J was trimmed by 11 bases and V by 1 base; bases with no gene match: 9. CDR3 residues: CASSLVGQGIGQQFF. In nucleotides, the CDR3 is TGTGCCAGCAGCTTAGTGGGACAGGGAATTGGACAGCAGTTCTTC.

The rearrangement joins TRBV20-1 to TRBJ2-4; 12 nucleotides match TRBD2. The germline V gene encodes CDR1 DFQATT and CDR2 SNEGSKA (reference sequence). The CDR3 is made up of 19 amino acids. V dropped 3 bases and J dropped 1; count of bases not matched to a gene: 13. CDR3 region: CSASSPLAGGARAKNIQYF. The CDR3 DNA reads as TGCAGTGCTAGTAGCCCCCTAGCGGGGGGGGCGCGGGCCAAAAACATTCAGTACTTC.

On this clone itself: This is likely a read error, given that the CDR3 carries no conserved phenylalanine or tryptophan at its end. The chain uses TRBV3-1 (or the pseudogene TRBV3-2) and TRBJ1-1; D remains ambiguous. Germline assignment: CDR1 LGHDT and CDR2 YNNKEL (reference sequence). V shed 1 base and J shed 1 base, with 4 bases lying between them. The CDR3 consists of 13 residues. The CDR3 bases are TGTGCCAGCAGCCAAGTACAGAACACTGAAGCTTTCCTT. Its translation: CASSQVQNTEAFL.

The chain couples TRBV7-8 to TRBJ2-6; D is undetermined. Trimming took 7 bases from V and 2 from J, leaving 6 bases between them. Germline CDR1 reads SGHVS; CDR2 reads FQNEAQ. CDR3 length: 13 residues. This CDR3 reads CASTVTGANVLTF. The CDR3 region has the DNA TGTGCCAGCACCGTAACTGGGGCCAACGTCCTGACTTTC.

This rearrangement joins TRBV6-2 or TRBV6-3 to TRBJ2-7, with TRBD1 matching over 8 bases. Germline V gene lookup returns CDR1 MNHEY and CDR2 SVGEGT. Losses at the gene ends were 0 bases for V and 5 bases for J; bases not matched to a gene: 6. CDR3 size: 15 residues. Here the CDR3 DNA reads TGTGCCAGCAGTTACTCCAGGGGGCGCCCCGACGAGCAGTACTTC. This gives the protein CASSYSRGRPDEQYF.

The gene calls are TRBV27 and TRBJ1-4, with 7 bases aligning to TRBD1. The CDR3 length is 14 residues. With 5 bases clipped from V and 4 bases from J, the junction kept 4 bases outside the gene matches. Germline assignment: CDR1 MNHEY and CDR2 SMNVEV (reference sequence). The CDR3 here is CASSLQGINEKLFF. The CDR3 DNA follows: TGTGCCAGCAGTCTACAGGGGATTAATGAAAAACTGTTTTTT.

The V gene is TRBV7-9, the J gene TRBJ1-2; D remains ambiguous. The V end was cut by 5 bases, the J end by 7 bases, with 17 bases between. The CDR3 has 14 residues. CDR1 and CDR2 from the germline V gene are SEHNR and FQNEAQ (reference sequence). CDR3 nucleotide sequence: TGTGCCAGCAGCCGCGATCCGGGAGGCGGTGGCTACACCTTC. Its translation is CASSRDPGGGGYTF.

The CDR3 spells CASSYLGQISGNTIYF. The DNA of the CDR3 is TGTGCCAGCAGTTACCTAGGACAGATCTCTGGAAACACCATATATTTT. V usage is TRBV6-2 or TRBV6-3 and J usage is TRBJ1-3; possibly TRBD1 for D (6 bases). Trimming cost V 2 bases and J 0 bases, with 11 bases left between them. This CDR3 has 16 amino acids. Germline V lookup: CDR1 MNHEY, CDR2 SVGEGT.

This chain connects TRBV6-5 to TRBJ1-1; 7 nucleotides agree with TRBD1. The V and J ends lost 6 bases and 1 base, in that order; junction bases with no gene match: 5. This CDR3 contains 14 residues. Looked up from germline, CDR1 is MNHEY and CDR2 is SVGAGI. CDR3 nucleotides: TGTGCCAGCAGCACTACAGGGGAGAACACTGAAGCTTTCTTT. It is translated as CASSTTGENTEAFF.

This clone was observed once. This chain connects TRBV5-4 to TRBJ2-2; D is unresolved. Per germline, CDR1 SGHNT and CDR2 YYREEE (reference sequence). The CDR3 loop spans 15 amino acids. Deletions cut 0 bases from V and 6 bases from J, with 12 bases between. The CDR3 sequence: CASSLAQKESGELFF. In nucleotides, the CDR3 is TGTGCCAGCAGCTTGGCACAGAAAGAGTCCGGGGAGCTGTTTTTT.

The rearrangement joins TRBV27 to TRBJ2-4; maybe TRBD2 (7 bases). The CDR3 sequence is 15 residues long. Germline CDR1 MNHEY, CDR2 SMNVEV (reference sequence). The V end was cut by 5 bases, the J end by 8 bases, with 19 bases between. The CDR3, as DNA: TGTGCCAGCAGTCCCGGTCGGGGGGCTCGGGACATTCAGTACTTC. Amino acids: CASSPGRGARDIQYF.

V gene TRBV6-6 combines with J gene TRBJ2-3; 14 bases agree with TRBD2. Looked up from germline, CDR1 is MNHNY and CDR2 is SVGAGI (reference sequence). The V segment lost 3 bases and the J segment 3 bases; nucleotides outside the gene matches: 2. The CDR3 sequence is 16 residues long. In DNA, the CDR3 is TGTGCCAGCAGTTATGGACTAGCGGGGGGTACAGATACGCAGTATTTT. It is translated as CASSYGLAGGTDTQYF.

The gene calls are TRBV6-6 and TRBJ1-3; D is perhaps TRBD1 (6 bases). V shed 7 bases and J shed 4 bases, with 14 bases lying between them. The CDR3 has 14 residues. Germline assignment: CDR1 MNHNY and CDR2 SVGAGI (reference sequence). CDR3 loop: CASTRAGDGNTIYF. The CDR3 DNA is TGTGCCAGCACCAGGGCAGGGGACGGAAACACCATATATTTT.

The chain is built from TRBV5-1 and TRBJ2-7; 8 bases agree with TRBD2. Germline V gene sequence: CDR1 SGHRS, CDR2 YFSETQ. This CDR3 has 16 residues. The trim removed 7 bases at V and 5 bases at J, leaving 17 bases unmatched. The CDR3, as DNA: TGCGCCAGCGCGGACCGAAGGGCGGGGGGAATAAACGAGCAGTACTTC. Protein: CASADRRAGGINEQYF.